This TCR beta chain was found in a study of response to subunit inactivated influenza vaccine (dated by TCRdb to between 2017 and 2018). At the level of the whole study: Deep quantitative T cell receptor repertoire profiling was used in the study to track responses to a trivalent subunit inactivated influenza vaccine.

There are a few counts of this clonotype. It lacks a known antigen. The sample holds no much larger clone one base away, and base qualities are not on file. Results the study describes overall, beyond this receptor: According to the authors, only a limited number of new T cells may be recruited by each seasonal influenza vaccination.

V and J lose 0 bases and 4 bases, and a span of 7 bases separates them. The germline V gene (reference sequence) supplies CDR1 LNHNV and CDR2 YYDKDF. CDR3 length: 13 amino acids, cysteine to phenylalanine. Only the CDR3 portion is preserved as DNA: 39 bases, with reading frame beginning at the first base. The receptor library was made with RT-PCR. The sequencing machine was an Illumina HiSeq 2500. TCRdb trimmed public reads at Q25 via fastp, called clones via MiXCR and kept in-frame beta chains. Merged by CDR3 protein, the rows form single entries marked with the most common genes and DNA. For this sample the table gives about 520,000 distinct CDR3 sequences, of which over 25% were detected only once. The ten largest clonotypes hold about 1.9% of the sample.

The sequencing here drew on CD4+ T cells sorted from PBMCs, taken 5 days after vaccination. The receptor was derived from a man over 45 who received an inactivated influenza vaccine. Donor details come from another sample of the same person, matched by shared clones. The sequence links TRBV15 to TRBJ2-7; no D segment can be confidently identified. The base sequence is TGTGCCACCAGCAGAGATGCGATTTACGAGCAGTACTTC. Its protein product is CATSRDAIYEQYF.